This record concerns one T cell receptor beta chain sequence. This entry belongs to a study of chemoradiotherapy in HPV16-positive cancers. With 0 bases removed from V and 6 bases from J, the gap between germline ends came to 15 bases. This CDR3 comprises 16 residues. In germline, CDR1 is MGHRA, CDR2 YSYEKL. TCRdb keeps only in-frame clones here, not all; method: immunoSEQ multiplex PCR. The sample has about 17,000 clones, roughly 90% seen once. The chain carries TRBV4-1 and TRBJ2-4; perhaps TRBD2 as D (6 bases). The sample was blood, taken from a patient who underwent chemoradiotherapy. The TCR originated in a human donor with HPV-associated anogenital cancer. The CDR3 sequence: CASSQDIDREANIQYF. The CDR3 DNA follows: TGCGCCAGCAGCCAAGATATAGATAGGGAGGCAAACATTCAGTACTTC.